The 8 T cell receptor beta chains below all came from one sample that was sequenced in a study of beta chain features in type 1 diabetes. All of the isolated RNA was reverse transcribed, so expressed TCRB transcripts were sequenced. Sequenced by immunoSEQ multiplex PCR; TCRdb stores in-frame clones only, minus some. Among 900,000 or so clones, around a sixth were seen once, and the ten largest hold around 0.02%. The sequencing sample was made of naive CD4+ T cells from blood. Receptors originate from a woman aged 18 to 35 in good health.

This clone occurred a few times. V gene TRBV6-1 combines with J gene TRBJ2-3, with 9 bases lining up with TRBD2. The CDR3 is 15 residues long. Germline assignment: CDR1 MNHNS and CDR2 SASEGT. V was clipped by 2 bases and J by 6 bases; unmatched bases: 6. The CDR3, as DNA: TGTGCCAGCAGTGAACTAGCGGGAAATTGGGATACGCAGTATTTT. It specifies CASSELAGNWDTQYF.

The J gene is TRBJ2-7, the V gene TRBV19, with D unclear. CDR1 is LNHDA and CDR2 is SQIVND in the germline V gene (reference sequence). The CDR3 has 13 amino acids. Trimming removed 0 bases from V and 6 bases from J, with 9 bases in between. CDR3 bases: TGTGCCAGTAGTATAGATCCGTGGAGCGAGCAGTACTTC. It translates to CASSIDPWSEQYF.

This clone has more than one count but fewer than ten. The V gene is TRBV4-3, the J gene TRBJ2-2, with 9 bases lining up with TRBD2. Germline V lookup: CDR1 LGHNA, CDR2 YSLEER. There are 15 residues in the CDR3. Unmatched junction bases numbered 6, after V lost 4 bases and J lost 6 bases. CDR3 nucleotides: TGCGCCAGCAGCCTTTCGGGACTAGCTCCCGGGGAGCTGTTTTTT. This gives the protein CASSLSGLAPGELFF.

The rearrangement uses TRBV28 and TRBJ1-2; no definite D call. Trimming left V 6 bases short and J 4 bases short, with 9 bases between. Germline V lookup: CDR1 MDHEN, CDR2 SYDVKM. The CDR3 has 12 residues. CDR3 DNA sequence: TGTGCCAGCAGCAGACAAACCTATGGCTACACCTTC. Its translation: CASSRQTYGYTF.

This chain joins TRBV2 and TRBJ2-7, with TRBD2 identical over 7 bases. With 6 bases clipped from V and 3 bases from J, the junction kept 2 bases outside the gene matches. This CDR3 is 12 amino acids long. Germline V gene data show CDR1 as SNHLY and CDR2 as FYNNEI. CDR3: CASSREGYEQYF. CDR3 nucleotide sequence: TGTGCCAGCAGCAGGGAGGGCTACGAGCAGTACTTC. Combining the CDR3 with reference TRBV2 and TRBJ2-7 gives the whole variable domain EPEVTQTPSHQVTQMGQEVILRCVPISNHLYFYWYRQILGQKVEFLVSFYNNEISEKSEIFDDQFSVERPDGSNFTLKIRSTKLEDSAMYFCASSREGYEQYFGPGTRLTVT.

Note on this clone: The junction departs from the called germline gene at one end, perhaps through a read error. This chain joins TRBV7-7 and TRBJ2-1; no firm D call. CDR3 length equals 13 residues. Looked up from germline, CDR1 is SSHAT and CDR2 is FNYEAQ (reference sequence). CDR3 sequence reads: CASSLDTHNEQFF. The CDR3 nucleotides read TGTGCTAGCAGCCTCGACACCCACAATGAGCAGTTCTTC.

Only a few counts were recorded for this clone. The chain employs TRBV25-1 and TRBJ2-7; perhaps TRBD2 as D (5 bases). Germline CDR1 MGHDK, CDR2 SYGVNS. The CDR3 is made up of 12 amino acids. V lost 2 bases and J lost 6, with 8 bases in between. The CDR3 nucleotides are TGTGCCAGCAGTGAAAATGGACTCGAGCAGTACTTC. Translating gives CASSENGLEQYF.

This clone has a handful of counts. V gene TRBV28 combines with J gene TRBJ2-3; 7 nucleotides line up with TRBD1. The CDR3 contains 14 residues. Germline trimming cut 5 bases from V and 6 bases from J; bases unmatched to any gene: 8. Germline V lookup: CDR1 MDHEN, CDR2 SYDVKM. CDR3 nucleotides: TGTGCCAGCAGTGAGGGACAGCCGAGGGATACGCAGTATTTT. Translation: CASSEGQPRDTQYF.